Below are 22 T cell receptor beta chains sequenced from a single sample in a study of T cells in Graves' hyperthyroidism and ophthalmopathy. Amplified regions were TCR beta CDR3 sequences from RNA transcripts. An initial round of RT-PCR targeting the TCR CDR3 relied on the HTBI primer set. TCRdb re-called the multiplex PCR reads through MiXCR, storing one row per CDR3 protein. The table records about 620,000 distinct CDR3 sequences, 15% to 20% of them present only once. Specimen: blood. These receptors were obtained from a woman aged 25 to 39 with Graves' hyperthyroidism.

Many counts were recorded for this clonotype. The chain is built from TRBV28 and TRBJ1-1; 8 bases are shared with TRBD1. Trimming removed 8 bases from V and 7 bases from J; junction bases left unmatched: 6. The CDR3 runs to 12 residues. Germline loops: CDR1 MDHEN, CDR2 SYDVKM. In DNA form, the CDR3 reads TGTGCCAGCGATACGACAGGGGATGAAGCTTTCTTT. Residues: CASDTTGDEAFF.

The rearrangement links TRBV3-1 to TRBJ2-5; weak D call: TRBD2 (6 bases). The CDR3 spans 14 residues. V was clipped by 3 bases and J by 5 bases, with 13 bases between them. Germline V CDR1 and CDR2: LGHDT, YNNKEL (reference sequence). This CDR3 reads CASSHVSGWETQYF. CDR3 DNA sequence: TGTGCCAGCAGCCACGTCAGCGGGTGGGAGACCCAGTACTTC.

This clonotype was counted between two and nine times. The CDR3 nucleotides are TGTGCTAGTGACTCACAGGGGTATGGCTACACCTTC. Protein product: CASDSQGYGYTF. This chain connects TRBV12-5 to TRBJ1-2, with 7 nucleotides matching TRBD1. Unmatched junction bases numbered 4, after V lost 7 bases and J lost 5 bases. Germline V CDR1 and CDR2: LGHNT, FRNRAP. This CDR3 has 12 residues. The complete variable domain, with remaining parts taken from reference TRBV12-5 and TRBJ1-2, reads DARVTQTPRHKVTEMGQEVTMRCQPILGHNTVFWYRQTMMQGLELLAYFRNRAPLDDSGMPKDRFSAEMPDATLATLKIQPSEPRDSAVYFCASDSQGYGYTFGSGTRLTVV.

On this clonotype itself: This may arise from a read error, as a much more abundant clone is one base away. V usage is TRBV5-1 and J usage is TRBJ2-7; TRBD2 matches at 7 bases. This CDR3 comprises 15 residues. Germline values: CDR1 SGHRS, CDR2 YFSETQ. The CDR3 DNA reads TGCGCCAGCAGCTTGGTACCTAGCGGTTCCTACAAGCAGTACTTC. Protein product: CASSLVPSGSYKQYF.

CDR3 sequence: CASSSPQGINDEQYF. CDR3 coding DNA: TGTGCCAGCAGTTCCCCCCAGGGGATTAACGACGAGCAGTACTTC. The rearrangement links TRBV27 to TRBJ2-7; D may be TRBD1 (6 bases). V was trimmed by 4 bases and J by 5 bases, leaving 18 bases between them. Germline V lookup: CDR1 MNHEY, CDR2 SMNVEV (reference sequence). The CDR3 covers 15 residues.

With respect to this clonotype: A much larger clone sits a single nucleotide away, making a read error possible. J is TRBJ2-2 and V is TRBV28, with D perhaps TRBD2 (5 bases). The V gene's germline CDR1 is MDHEN and CDR2 SYDVKM. The CDR3 covers 16 residues. CDR3 sequence (DNA): TGTGCCAGCAGTTTAACCGGGCAGTCGAACACCGGGGAGCTGGTTTTT. Its protein product is CASSLTGQSNTGELVF.

This clonotype showed up many times. The chain recombines TRBV5-5 with TRBJ2-2, with TRBD1 identical over 9 bases. This CDR3 is built from 16 residues. After removal of 4 bases from V and 5 bases from J, the junction contained 9 bases not matched to a gene. CDR1 SGHKS and CDR2 YYEKEE come from the germline V gene (reference sequence). The DNA of the CDR3 is TGTGCCAGCAGCAACCGGGACAGGGACGTTACCGGGGAGCTGTTTTTT. It encodes CASSNRDRDVTGELFF.

In its sample, this clonotype was seen a few times. CDR3 sequence (DNA): TGTGCCAGCAGTCCCGGGATGGCCCGAGGCTACACCTTC. It encodes CASSPGMARGYTF. The chain is built from TRBV6-2 or TRBV6-3 and TRBJ1-2; no firm D call. This CDR3 has 13 amino acids. V shed 5 bases and J shed 8 bases, with 15 bases lying between them. The germline V gene encodes CDR1 MNHEY and CDR2 SVGEGT.

This clonotype was counted at least ten times. The CDR3: CSASPGFGTSVTDTQYF. The DNA for the CDR3 is TGCAGTGCTAGTCCGGGGTTTGGGACTTCCGTCACAGATACGCAGTATTTT. The V call is TRBV20-1, the J call TRBJ2-3, with TRBD2 as a possible D gene (6 bases). CDR1 and CDR2 (germline): DFQATT, SNEGSKA (reference sequence). The V end was cut by 3 bases, the J end by 2 bases, with 21 bases between. The CDR3 runs 17 residues.

This clonotype was found many times. The rearrangement links TRBV2 to TRBJ2-7; D gene unclear. Germline CDR1 and CDR2: SNHLY and FYNNEI. CDR3 size: 11 residues. With 6 bases removed from V and 3 bases from J, the gap between germline ends came to 6 bases. CDR3 loop: CASSEIYEQYF. The CDR3 DNA reads TGTGCCAGCAGCGAAATCTACGAGCAGTACTTC. Full variable domain (remainder filled in from reference TRBV2 and TRBJ2-7): EPEVTQTPSHQVTQMGQEVILRCVPISNHLYFYWYRQILGQKVEFLVSFYNNEISEKSEIFDDQFSVERPDGSNFTLKIRSTKLEDSAMYFCASSEIYEQYFGPGTRLTVT.

Ten or more counts support this clonotype. V usage is TRBV3-1 and J usage is TRBJ2-2; tentatively, D is TRBD1 or TRBD2 (6 bases each). Germline CDR1 is LGHDT and CDR2 is YNNKEL (reference sequence). CDR3 length equals 15 residues. Trimming took 3 bases from V and 3 from J, leaving 11 bases between them. This CDR3 reads CASSQEGVDTGELFF. CDR3 coding DNA: TGTGCCAGCAGCCAGGAGGGGGTCGACACCGGGGAGCTGTTTTTT.

Notes on this clonotype: A read error may be the cause here, since a much bigger clone is one base away. This rearrangement joins TRBV20-1 to TRBJ2-1, with D possibly matching TRBD2 (6 bases). This CDR3 is built from 11 residues. From germline, CDR1 is DFQATT and CDR2 SNEGSKA (reference sequence). The CDR3 is CSAALANGQFF. CDR3 in DNA: TGCAGTGCCGCACTAGCAAATGGGCAGTTCTTC.

This chain uses TRBV18 with TRBJ2-4; TRBD1 or TRBD2 may be the D gene (5 bases each). Germline values: CDR1 KGHSH, CDR2 LQKENI. V lost 3 bases to trimming and J lost 2 bases, with 14 bases between them. The CDR3 sequence is 16 residues long. The CDR3 reads CASSPGTKGPKNIQYF. In DNA form, the CDR3 reads TGTGCCAGCTCACCGGGGACCAAGGGGCCCAAAAACATTCAGTACTTC.

This clonotype has only one observation. The chain uses TRBV20-1 and TRBJ2-7; no definite D call. With 1 base removed from V and 3 bases from J, the gap between germline ends came to 13 bases. The CDR3 has 14 residues. CDR1 and CDR2 from the germline V gene are DFQATT and SNEGSKA (reference sequence). The CDR3 loop is CSARGRLTLYEQYF. In nucleotides, the CDR3 is TGCAGTGCTAGAGGTCGGCTTACACTCTACGAGCAGTACTTC.

There are a few counts of this clonotype. J is TRBJ2-7 and V is TRBV20-1; D gene uncertain. V was shortened by 1 base and J by 2 bases, with 6 bases between the two germline ends. The CDR3 is made up of 12 amino acids. The germline CDR1 and CDR2 sequences are DFQATT and SNEGSKA (reference sequence). The CDR3 region is CSARGPTYEQYF. The CDR3 region has the DNA TGCAGTGCTAGAGGACCTACCTACGAGCAGTACTTC.

This clonotype appeared many times. The chain carries TRBV7-8 and TRBJ1-4; 9 bases agree with TRBD1. V gave up 5 bases and J gave up 5 bases; unmatched junction bases: 6. Germline loops: CDR1 SGHVS, CDR2 FQNEAQ. This CDR3 has 15 amino acids. CDR3 sequence reads: CASSTGTGINEKLFF. The CDR3 DNA is TGTGCCAGCAGCACCGGGACAGGGATCAATGAAAAACTGTTTTTT.

In this sample, this clonotype turned up a few times. One junction end disagrees with the germline gene, perhaps due to a read error. V usage is TRBV28 and J usage is TRBJ1-3; maybe TRBD1 (5 bases). This CDR3 comprises 11 residues. Germline assignment: CDR1 MDHEN and CDR2 SYDVKM. CDR3 nucleotides: TGTGCCAGCAGGTGGGGGAACACCATATGTTTT. Encoded protein: CASRWGNTICF.

The V call is TRBV4-3, the J call TRBJ2-7, with TRBD2 matching over 14 bases. CDR3 length equals 16 residues. CDR1 and CDR2 (germline): LGHNA, YSLEER. V trimming: 0 bases; J trimming: 4 bases; junction bases outside the gene matches: 2. The CDR3 DNA is TGCGCCAGCAGCCAAGAATGGACTAGCGGGAGGTACGAGCAGTACTTC. It encodes CASSQEWTSGRYEQYF.

The V call is TRBV19, the J call TRBJ2-2, with unresolved D. V lost 6 bases, J lost 4 bases, and 9 bases lay in between. The V gene's germline CDR1 is LNHDA and CDR2 SQIVND (reference sequence). The CDR3 consists of 13 residues. Here the CDR3 reads CASSDLATGELFF. The CDR3 DNA reads as TGTGCCAGTAGCGACCTCGCCACCGGGGAGCTGTTTTTT.

The rearrangement links TRBV30 to TRBJ1-4; D is undetermined. This CDR3 has 14 amino acids. Trimming stripped 6 bases from V and 0 bases from J, with 11 bases between. Per germline, CDR1 GTSNPN and CDR2 SVGIG (reference sequence). The CDR3 DNA sequence: TGTGCCTGTGGCGAAGGTGCAACTAATGAAAAACTGTTTTTT. It specifies CACGEGATNEKLFF.

The sample holds many counts of this clonotype. The rearrangement uses TRBV9 and TRBJ2-5; 12 nucleotides line up with TRBD1. Germline V gives CDR1 SGDLS, CDR2 YYNGEE. The CDR3 is made up of 17 amino acids. The V gene end was trimmed by 2 bases and the J gene end by 5 bases; junction bases not matched to a gene: 10. CDR3 protein: CASSVSGGQGALETQYF. The CDR3 DNA reads TGTGCCAGCAGCGTGTCCGGGGGACAGGGGGCCTTGGAGACCCAGTACTTC.

To note about this clonotype: The junction departs from the called germline gene at one end, perhaps through a read error. J is TRBJ2-7 and V is TRBV7-8; 8 nucleotides agree with TRBD1. The germline V gene has CDR1 SGHVS and CDR2 FQNEAQ. The CDR3 length is 15 residues. This CDR3 is CASSPTQGASAEQYF. The CDR3 bases are TGCGCCAGCAGCCCTACCCAGGGGGCGTCCGCCGAGCAGTACTTC. The variable domain in full, with the rest retrieved from reference TRBV7-8 and TRBJ2-7, is GAGVSQSPRYKVAKRGQDVALRCDPISGHVSLFWYQQALGQGPEFLTYFQNEAQLDKSGLPSDRFFAERPEGSVSTLKIQRTQQEDSAVYLCASSPTQGASAEQYFGPGTRLTVT.